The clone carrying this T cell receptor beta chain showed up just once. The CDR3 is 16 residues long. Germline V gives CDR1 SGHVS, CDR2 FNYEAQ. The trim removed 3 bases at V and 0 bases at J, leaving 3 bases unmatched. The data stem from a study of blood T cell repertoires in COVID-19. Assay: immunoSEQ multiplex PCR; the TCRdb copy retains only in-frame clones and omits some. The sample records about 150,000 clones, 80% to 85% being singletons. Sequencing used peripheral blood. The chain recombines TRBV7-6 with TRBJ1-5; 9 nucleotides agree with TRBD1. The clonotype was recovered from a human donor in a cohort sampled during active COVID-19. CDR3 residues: CASSFGDRASNQPQHF. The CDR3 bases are TGTGCCAGCAGCTTCGGGGACAGGGCTAGCAATCAGCCCCAGCATTTT.